These 13 T cell receptor beta chains share one sample of origin, sequenced in a study of T cells after yellow fever vaccination. A single record per CDR3 protein comes from TCRdb applying MiXCR to the 5' RACE reads. The sample lists more than 90,000 distinct CDR3 sequences; 7.2% were seen once. Material: CD4+ T cells sorted from PBMCs, obtained about 49 days after the first yellow fever vaccination. The receptor set was obtained from a man between 18 and 35 years old who received the YFV17D yellow fever vaccine.

This clonotype showed up many times. The chain links TRBV18 to TRBJ2-7, with 7 bases that match TRBD1. J lost 3 bases, V lost 5 bases, and 4 bases had no gene match. From germline, CDR1 is KGHSH and CDR2 LQKENI. The CDR3 extends over 13 amino acids. The DNA for the CDR3 is TGTGCCAGCTCAGTAACAGGGGTCTACGAGCAGTACGTC. This sequence encodes CASSVTGVYEQYV.

In regard to this clonotype: This may be a read error, as it is one base from a much larger clone. This chain uses TRBV10-3 with TRBJ1-6, with D unresolved. Germline lookup yields CDR1 ENHRY and CDR2 SYGVKD. The CDR3 totals 14 residues. The CDR3 loop is CAIREAGDNSHLHF. Here the CDR3 DNA reads TGTGCCATCAGGGAAGCCGGCGATAATTCACACCTCCACTTT.

This clonotype has only a few counts. The genes are TRBV5-4 and TRBJ2-1, with D perhaps TRBD1 (6 bases). The CDR3 extends over 15 amino acids. Between the trimmed V and J ends, which lost 0 bases and 4 bases, there was a span of 11 bases. Germline-derived CDR1 and CDR2 are SGHNT and YYREEE (reference sequence). CDR3: CASSLDRQAYNEQFF. In DNA, the CDR3 is TGTGCCAGCAGCTTGGACAGACAGGCTTACAATGAGCAGTTCTTC. Combining the CDR3 with reference TRBV5-4 and TRBJ2-1 gives the whole variable domain ETGVTQSPTHLIKTRGQQVTLRCSSQSGHNTVSWYQQALGQGPQFIFQYYREEENGRGNFPPRFSGLQFPNYSSELNVNALELDDSALYLCASSLDRQAYNEQFFGPGTRLTVL.

This clonotype has a count of ten or more. The chain has TRBV28 and TRBJ2-5, with D perhaps assigned TRBD1 or TRBD2 (5 bases each). V was shortened by 3 bases and J by 0 bases, with 32 bases between the two germline ends. Germline V lookup: CDR1 MDHEN, CDR2 SYDVKM. The CDR3 loop spans 22 amino acids. The DNA of the CDR3 is TGTGCCAGCAGTTTCGGGATCTCGTCAGGGTACTTCGGGTACCACAACCAAGAGACCCAGTACTTC. Translated: CASSFGISSGYFGYHNQETQYF.

This clonotype was detected many times. The chain has TRBV28 and TRBJ2-7; possible D gene TRBD2, 5 bases. The V gene's germline CDR1 is MDHEN and CDR2 SYDVKM. V was pared by 5 bases and J by 6 bases, with 20 bases between. The CDR3 length is 15 residues. The CDR3 DNA follows: TGTGCCAGCAGTCCTCAATCCCGGGGAATCAGCGAGCAGTACGTC. This sequence encodes CASSPQSRGISEQYV.

Only a few counts were recorded for this clonotype. CDR3 nucleotide sequence: TGCAGCGGTACGACTAGCATCAGGACAGATACGCAGTATTTT. This codes for CSGTTSIRTDTQYF. The chain is built from TRBV29-1 and TRBJ2-3, with 7 nucleotides matching TRBD2. This CDR3 has 14 amino acids. The V gene's germline CDR1 is SQVTM and CDR2 ANQGSEA. V lost 7 bases to trimming and J lost 3 bases; unmatched junction nucleotides: 10.

In this sample, this clonotype turned up many times. The J gene is TRBJ2-4, the V gene TRBV27, with D unclear. The CDR3 covers 12 residues. The germline V and J ends were trimmed by 6 bases and 9 bases, with 12 bases remaining between them. Germline V gene lookup returns CDR1 MNHEY and CDR2 SMNVEV (reference sequence). The CDR3 sequence is CASSWTAGIQYF. CDR3 sequence (DNA): TGTGCCAGCAGCTGGACGGCTGGCATTCAGTACTTC.

In regard to this clonotype: A much bigger clone sits one base away, suggesting this may be a read error. Written as DNA, the CDR3 is TGTGCCAGCAGCTTAGAGGGGAGAGTGGATCAGACCCAGCATTTT. Translating gives CASSLEGRVDQTQHF. V gene TRBV7-2 combines with J gene TRBJ1-5, with a weak D call TRBD1 (5 bases). This CDR3 region has 15 residues. Germline V gene data show CDR1 as SGHTA and CDR2 as FQGNSA.

This clonotype was observed a single time. This clone may be a read error of a much larger clone one base away. V gene TRBV7-2 combines with J gene TRBJ2-1, with 7 bases that match TRBD1. CDR3 length equals 16 residues. Germline V gives CDR1 SGHTA, CDR2 FQGNSA. The CDR3 is CASSSSGTVVYNEQIF. CDR3 in DNA: TGTGCCAGCAGCTCGTCCGGGACAGTTGTCTACAATGAGCAGATCTTC.

This clonotype was observed a few times. The V call is TRBV7-3, the J call TRBJ1-1; D gene uncertain. The CDR3 runs to 16 residues. The ends were cut back, 2 bases at V and 2 bases at J, with 15 bases in the middle. Germline values: CDR1 SGHTA, CDR2 FQGTGA. Written as DNA, the CDR3 is TGTGCCAGCAGCTTATCGGTGGGCCCCAAAAACACTGAAGCTTTCTTT. Its translation: CASSLSVGPKNTEAFF.

This clonotype was recorded many times. V is TRBV4-3 and J is TRBJ2-1, with TRBD2 identical over 15 bases. Losses at the gene ends were 0 bases for V and 10 bases for J; bases not matched to a gene: 4. The CDR3 covers 16 residues. The germline gives CDR1 LGHNA, CDR2 YSLEER. In nucleotides, the CDR3 is TGCGCCAGCAGCCAAGACGGGACTAGCGGGGGGAGGGAGCAGTTCTTC. Its protein product is CASSQDGTSGGREQFF.

This chain links TRBV4-2 with TRBJ2-3; 8 bases map to TRBD1. V shed 0 bases and J 6 bases; nucleotides not matched to a gene: 8. The CDR3 consists of 16 residues. Germline values: CDR1 LGHNA, CDR2 YNFKEQ. The CDR3 loop is CASSQDSGTGGDTQYF. In DNA, the CDR3 is TGTGCCAGCAGCCAAGATTCCGGGACAGGAGGGGATACGCAGTATTTT.

This clonotype was observed at least ten times. The chain joins TRBV7-9 to TRBJ2-7; a weak D match, TRBD1 (5 bases). The germline CDR1 and CDR2 sequences are SEHNR and FQNEAQ (reference sequence). The CDR3 has 13 amino acids. With 2 bases removed from V and 5 bases from J, the gap between germline ends came to 10 bases. The CDR3 DNA sequence: TGTGCCAGCAGCTTAATAGCCAGGGACGAGCAGTACGTC. It yields the protein CASSLIARDEQYV.